These 21 T cell receptor beta chains came from one sample sequenced in a study of control samples from healthy donors and cancer patients. Method: immunoSEQ multiplex PCR; TCRdb's copy keeps in-frame clones and lacks some. Counted here are roughly 73,000 clones, over 70% occurring once; the ten biggest clones make up 28%. The sequencing input was blood. The receptors were gathered from a man over 45 in good health.

The chain carries TRBV30 and TRBJ2-1; the match to TRBD2 covers 11 bases. With 7 bases clipped from V and 8 bases from J, the junction kept 7 bases outside the gene matches. Looked up from germline, CDR1 is GTSNPN and CDR2 is SVGIG (reference sequence). The CDR3 runs 13 residues. The CDR3 DNA follows: TGTGCCTCCGAGGGACTAGCGGTCCATGAGCAGTTCTTC. Its translation: CASEGLAVHEQFF.

CDR3 nucleotide sequence: TGTGCCAGCTCACCAAACCCTAGCGGGGAGCAGTTCTTC. This codes for CASSPNPSGEQFF. The gene calls are TRBV18 and TRBJ2-1; TRBD2 matches 8 bases. In germline, CDR1 is KGHSH, CDR2 LQKENI. V lost 2 bases to trimming and J lost 10 bases; unmatched junction nucleotides: 4. The CDR3 contains 13 residues.

V is TRBV18 and J is TRBJ1-3; no definite D call. Germline CDR1 is KGHSH and CDR2 is LQKENI. The CDR3 has 16 residues. V was pared by 3 bases and J by 1 base, with 13 bases between. CDR3 bases: TGTGCCAGCTCACCGGGAAGACGGCGATCTGGAAACACCATATATTTT. Protein sequence: CASSPGRRRSGNTIYF.

This clone was counted a single time. The chain has TRBV19 and TRBJ2-7; TRBD2 aligns across 7 bases. V gave up 4 bases and J gave up 0 bases; unmatched junction bases: 3. This CDR3 region has 14 residues. Germline CDR1 reads LNHDA; CDR2 reads SQIVND (reference sequence). The CDR3 loop is CASSSSGNSYEQYF. The CDR3 coding sequence is TGTGCCAGTAGTAGCAGCGGGAACTCCTACGAGCAGTACTTC.

The chain uses TRBV19 and TRBJ2-7; 9 nucleotides align to TRBD1. Trimming cost V 6 bases and J 0 bases; bases outside gene matches: 9. The CDR3 runs 16 residues. Germline loops: CDR1 LNHDA, CDR2 SQIVND (reference sequence). The CDR3 loop reads CASSRAGTGISYEQYF. The DNA of the CDR3 is TGTGCCAGTAGCAGAGCCGGGACAGGGATCTCCTACGAGCAGTACTTC. The full variable domain, completed using reference TRBV19 and TRBJ2-7, is DGGITQSPKYLFRKEGQNVTLSCEQNLNHDAMYWYRQDPGQGLRLIYYSQIVNDFQKGDIAEGYSVSREKKESFPLTVTSAQKNPTAFYLCASSRAGTGISYEQYFGPGTRLTVT.

This clone was seen a single time. V gene TRBV28 combines with J gene TRBJ1-5; D perhaps matches TRBD1 (5 bases). The CDR3 covers 15 residues. V dropped 8 bases and J dropped 0 bases, with 14 bases sitting between them. Germline CDR1 reads MDHEN; CDR2 reads SYDVKM. CDR3 in DNA: TGTGCCAGCTTCGGTGACAGCCTTAGCAATCAGCCCCAGCATTTT. Translation: CASFGDSLSNQPQHF.

The chain uses TRBV6-1 and TRBJ2-3, with D tentatively TRBD1 or TRBD2 (5 bases each). Germline assignment: CDR1 MNHNS and CDR2 SASEGT. Trimming removed 3 bases at V and 6 bases at J, with 10 bases between. This CDR3 comprises 13 residues. CDR3: CASSDSWGDTQYF. Written as DNA, the CDR3 is TGTGCCAGCAGTGACAGCTGGGGGGATACGCAGTATTTT.

This chain links TRBV30 with TRBJ1-1; 12 nucleotides match TRBD1. Germline V gene data show CDR1 as GTSNPN and CDR2 as SVGIG (reference sequence). The CDR3 extends over 13 amino acids. V lost 0 bases, J lost 10 bases, and 3 bases stayed unmatched. The CDR3 loop reads CAWSVRDRGLAFF. DNA of the CDR3: TGTGCCTGGAGTGTACGGGACAGGGGGCTAGCTTTCTTT.

The V call is TRBV13, the J call TRBJ1-2; 9 positions agree with TRBD1. Germline V CDR1 and CDR2: PRHDT, FYEKMQ (reference sequence). Germline trimming cut 0 bases from V and 4 bases from J; bases unmatched to any gene: 3. CDR3 length equals 15 residues. Here the CDR3 DNA reads TGTGCCAGCAGCTTAGGGGGACAGGGATCCTATGGCTACACCTTC. Translation gives CASSLGGQGSYGYTF.

This clone was seen only a few times. The chain has TRBV30 and TRBJ2-7; D is unclear. V lost 2 bases and J 8 bases, leaving 7 bases between the germline ends. Germline V gene sequence: CDR1 GTSNPN, CDR2 SVGIG (reference sequence). The CDR3 spans 10 residues. In nucleotides, the CDR3 is TGTGCCTGGAGTAGAGGCAAGCAGTACTTC. Residues: CAWSRGKQYF.

The chain employs TRBV5-6 and TRBJ1-2; D unresolved. V dropped 4 bases and J dropped 4 bases, with 17 bases sitting between them. This CDR3 has 15 residues. Germline lookup yields CDR1 SGHDT and CDR2 YYEEEE. The CDR3 bases are TGTGCCAGCAGCGAGGGCCGGGCTACGGGCTATGGCTACACCTTC. It yields the protein CASSEGRATGYGYTF.

The genes are TRBV9 and TRBJ2-1; either TRBD1 or TRBD2 may fit D (6 bases each). V was clipped by 0 bases and J by 7 bases, with 14 bases between them. CDR1 and CDR2 from the germline V gene are SGDLS and YYNGEE. The CDR3 loop spans 15 amino acids. The CDR3: CASSVVGGPPNEQFF. The DNA of the CDR3 is TGTGCCAGCAGCGTAGTGGGGGGCCCACCGAATGAGCAGTTCTTC.

The V call is TRBV3-1 (or the pseudogene TRBV3-2), the J call TRBJ1-1; D is ambiguous. CDR3 length: 13 residues. V lost 3 bases and J 1 base, leaving 6 bases between the germline ends. Germline V gene lookup returns CDR1 LGHDT and CDR2 YNNKEL (reference sequence). The CDR3 spells CASSHVWNTEAFF. CDR3 in DNA: TGTGCCAGCAGCCATGTTTGGAACACTGAAGCTTTCTTT.

V and J are TRBV29-1 and TRBJ1-2, with unresolved D. In germline, CDR1 is SQVTM, CDR2 ANQGSEA. This CDR3 has 14 residues. V was trimmed by 3 bases and J by 5 bases, leaving 16 bases between them. For the CDR3, the DNA is TGCAGCGTTGAGCACTCGGCACAATCATATGGCTACACCTTC. Translation: CSVEHSAQSYGYTF.

This clone was observed a single time. The chain is built from TRBV4-1 and TRBJ1-1; D uncertain. Trimming took 0 bases from V and 0 from J, leaving 2 bases between them. There are 13 residues in the CDR3. Germline V gene lookup returns CDR1 MGHRA and CDR2 YSYEKL. CDR3 nucleotide sequence: TGCGCCAGCAGCCAAGAACTGAACACTGAAGCTTTCTTT. This sequence encodes CASSQELNTEAFF.

This rearrangement joins TRBV30 to TRBJ1-1; TRBD1 is a possible D gene (5 bases). CDR1 is GTSNPN and CDR2 is SVGIG in the germline V gene (reference sequence). This CDR3 is built from 12 residues. The V end lost 8 bases, the J end lost 3 bases, and 13 bases lay between the germline ends. CDR3 protein: CAGGRVHTEAFF. The CDR3 region has the DNA TGTGCCGGGGGGAGGGTTCACACTGAAGCTTTCTTT.

This sequence joins TRBV5-6 and TRBJ1-1; 9 nucleotides match TRBD1. Unmatched junction bases numbered 8, after V lost 6 bases and J lost 5 bases. CDR3 size: 14 residues. Germline V lookup: CDR1 SGHDT, CDR2 YYEEEE. The CDR3 nucleotides are TGTGCCAGCAAACCACAGGGGGCTTGGACTGAAGCTTTCTTT. This gives the protein CASKPQGAWTEAFF.

The CDR3 protein is CASSEQGQGYGYTF. In DNA form, the CDR3 reads TGTGCCAGCAGTGAACAAGGGCAGGGCTATGGCTACACCTTC. The V and J genes are TRBV2 and TRBJ1-2; D may be TRBD1 (5 bases). CDR1 SNHLY and CDR2 FYNNEI come from the germline V gene. The CDR3 runs 14 residues. Deletions cut 2 bases from V and 4 bases from J, with 11 bases between.

The chain combines TRBV19 with TRBJ1-6; the D gene is possibly TRBD1 (6 bases). Trimming removed 5 bases from V and 10 bases from J, with 15 bases in between. This CDR3 comprises 14 residues. Germline V gives CDR1 LNHDA, CDR2 SQIVND (reference sequence). This CDR3 reads CASSGGVGNSPLHF. CDR3 nucleotides: TGTGCCAGTAGTGGGGGCGTAGGAAACTCACCCCTCCACTTT. Complete variable domain (other parts from reference TRBV19 and TRBJ1-6): DGGITQSPKYLFRKEGQNVTLSCEQNLNHDAMYWYRQDPGQGLRLIYYSQIVNDFQKGDIAEGYSVSREKKESFPLTVTSAQKNPTAFYLCASSGGVGNSPLHFGNGTRLTVT.

Remarks on this clone: Germline and junction disagree at one end, which may indicate a read error. This CDR3 reads CASSLGLAGGRETQYF. The CDR3 DNA sequence: TGTGCTAGCAGCTTGGGACTAGCGGGAGGACGGGAGACCCAGTACTTC. V gene TRBV7-7 combines with J gene TRBJ2-5; TRBD2 matches 15 bases. Germline V gene data show CDR1 as SSHAT and CDR2 as FNYEAQ (reference sequence). CDR3 length equals 16 residues.

This clone occurred once. J is TRBJ2-4 and V is TRBV28; unclear D gene. The CDR3 extends over 15 amino acids. Trimming cost V 4 bases and J 0 bases, with 10 bases left between them. Per the germline V gene, CDR1 is MDHEN and CDR2 is SYDVKM. The CDR3 DNA is TGTGCCAGCAGTTCCATTGATATAGCCAAAAACATTCAGTACTTC. This gives the protein CASSSIDIAKNIQYF. Based on the CDR3 plus reference TRBV28 and TRBJ2-4, the full variable domain is DVKVTQSSRYLVKRTGEKVFLECVQDMDHENMFWYRQDPGLGLRLIYFSYDVKMKEKGDIPEGYSVSREKKERFSLILESASTNQTSMYLCASSSIDIAKNIQYFGAGTRLSVL.